The entry below describes one T cell receptor (beta chain). As yet, its antigen is unknown. Nominally healthy donors provided the samples, though records likely missed some immune exposures. This entry comes from a study of cytomegalovirus exposure and HLA in healthy donors. PCR primers comprised 60 Vbeta and 13 Jbeta primers. This table comes from immunoSEQ multiplex PCR, and its TCRdb copy is limited to in-frame clones, with some not included. The sample has 100,000 or so clones; approximately 74% are singletons. The study, taken as a whole, reports: In a later analysis, HLA-associated beta chains showed higher expansion and lower generation probabilities than comparable chains. The CMV antigen specificity of a few CMV-associated chains was confirmed through in vitro analysis.

V shed 4 bases, J shed 5 bases, and the junction held 12 bases outside the gene matches. The CDR3 spans 16 residues. Germline V lookup: CDR1 SGHDT, CDR2 YYEEEE. What was sequenced was PBMCs. The receptor's source is a woman aged 40 to 49 in good health and CMV-seronegative. This chain connects TRBV5-6 to TRBJ1-2; 9 bases are a match to TRBD1. The CDR3 loop reads CASSPELGQGSYGYTF. As DNA, the CDR3 is TGTGCCAGCAGCCCCGAACTCGGACAGGGGTCGTATGGCTACACCTTC. Full variable domain (remainder filled in from reference TRBV5-6 and TRBJ1-2): DAGVTQSPTHLIKTRGQQVTLRCSPKSGHDTVSWYQQALGQGPQFIFQYYEEEERQRGNFPDRFSGHQFPNYSSELNVNALLLGDSALYLCASSPELGQGSYGYTFGSGTRLTVV.